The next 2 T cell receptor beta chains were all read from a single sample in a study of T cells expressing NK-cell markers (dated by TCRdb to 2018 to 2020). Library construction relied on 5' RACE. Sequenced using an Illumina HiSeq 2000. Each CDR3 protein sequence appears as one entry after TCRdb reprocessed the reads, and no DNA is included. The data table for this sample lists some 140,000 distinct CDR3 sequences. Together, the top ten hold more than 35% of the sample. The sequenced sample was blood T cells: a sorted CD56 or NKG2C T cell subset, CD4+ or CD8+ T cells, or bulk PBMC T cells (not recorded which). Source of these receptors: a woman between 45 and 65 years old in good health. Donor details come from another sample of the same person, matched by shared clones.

The CDR3 spells CATSLGGDEQFF. The chain carries TRBV24-1 and TRBJ2-1; without DNA, the TCRdb call of TRBD2 cannot be checked. Germline CDR1 and CDR2: KGHDR and SFDVKD. The CDR3 has 12 amino acids.

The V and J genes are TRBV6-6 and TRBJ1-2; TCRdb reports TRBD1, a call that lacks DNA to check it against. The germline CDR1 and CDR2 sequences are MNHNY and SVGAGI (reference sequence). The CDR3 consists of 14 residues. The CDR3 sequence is CASSYPGTYYGYTF.